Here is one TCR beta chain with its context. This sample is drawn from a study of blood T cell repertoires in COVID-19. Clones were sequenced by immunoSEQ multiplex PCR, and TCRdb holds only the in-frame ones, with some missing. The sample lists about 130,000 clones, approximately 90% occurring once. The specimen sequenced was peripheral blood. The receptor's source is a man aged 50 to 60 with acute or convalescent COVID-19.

CDR3 coding DNA: TGCGCCAGCAGCAGCGGACAGGGGGCGACTGAAGCTTTCTTT. Translating gives CASSSGQGATEAFF. The V gene is TRBV5-1, the J gene TRBJ1-1, with 11 bases matching TRBD1. The CDR3 is made up of 14 amino acids. CDR1 and CDR2 from the germline V gene are SGHRS and YFSETQ. Germline trimming cut 4 bases from V and 5 bases from J; bases unmatched to any gene: 4. The complete variable domain, with remaining parts taken from reference TRBV5-1 and TRBJ1-1, reads KAGVTQTPRYLIKTRGQQVTLSCSPISGHRSVSWYQQTPGQGLQFLFEYFSETQRNKGNFPGRFSGRQFSNSRSEMNVSTLELGDSALYLCASSSGQGATEAFFGQGTRLTVV.